The entry below describes one T cell receptor beta chain. Its antigen is currently unknown. This specimen comes from a study of T cells in localized non-small cell lung cancer. Study results and limitations: Uninvolved adjacent lung, not tumor, had the highest T cell clonality. A median of roughly 50 of the top 100 tumor clones appeared in adjacent lung, which was paired and uninvolved.

Profiling relied on immunoSEQ multiplex PCR, and the TCRdb table lists in-frame clones only, not all of them. This table has about 28,000 clones, around 81% appearing once. V was clipped by 6 bases and J by 8 bases; unmatched bases: 5. Germline lookup yields CDR1 DFQATT and CDR2 SNEGSKA (reference sequence). CDR3 length equals 11 residues. This receptor was taken from a man aged 35 to 70 with stage III lung adenocarcinoma. Sequences were derived from peripheral blood mononuclear cells, sampled before any cancer treatment. The chain combines TRBV20-1 with TRBJ1-1; 8 bases map to TRBD1. The DNA of the CDR3 is TGCAGTGCCGGGACAGGCCACGAAGCTTTCTTT. Translating gives CSAGTGHEAFF.